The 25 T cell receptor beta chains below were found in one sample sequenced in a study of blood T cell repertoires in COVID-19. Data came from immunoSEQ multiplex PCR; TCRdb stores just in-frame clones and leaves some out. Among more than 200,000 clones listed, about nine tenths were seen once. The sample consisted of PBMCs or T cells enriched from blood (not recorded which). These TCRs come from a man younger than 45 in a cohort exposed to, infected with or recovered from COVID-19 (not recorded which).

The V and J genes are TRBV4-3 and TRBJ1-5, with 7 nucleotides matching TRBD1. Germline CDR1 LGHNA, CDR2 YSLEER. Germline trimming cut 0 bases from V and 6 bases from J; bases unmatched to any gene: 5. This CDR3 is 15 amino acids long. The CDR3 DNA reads TGCGCCAGCAGCCAAGAAACAGGGGTAGGTCAGCCCCAGCATTTT. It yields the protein CASSQETGVGQPQHF.

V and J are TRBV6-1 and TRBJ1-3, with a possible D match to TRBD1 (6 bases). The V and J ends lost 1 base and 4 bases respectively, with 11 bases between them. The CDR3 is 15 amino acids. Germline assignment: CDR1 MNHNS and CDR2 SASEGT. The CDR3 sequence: CASSEGGRAGNTIYF. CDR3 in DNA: TGTGCCAGCAGTGAAGGGGGGCGAGCCGGAAACACCATATATTTT.

CDR3 residues: CASSTRTSGKDTQYF. CDR3 coding DNA: TGTGCCAGCTCAACACGGACTAGCGGGAAAGATACGCAGTATTTT. The chain uses TRBV27 and TRBJ2-3; TRBD2 matches 12 bases. Germline V CDR1 and CDR2: MNHEY, SMNVEV (reference sequence). V was clipped by 8 bases and J by 5 bases; unmatched bases: 8. CDR3 length: 15 amino acids.

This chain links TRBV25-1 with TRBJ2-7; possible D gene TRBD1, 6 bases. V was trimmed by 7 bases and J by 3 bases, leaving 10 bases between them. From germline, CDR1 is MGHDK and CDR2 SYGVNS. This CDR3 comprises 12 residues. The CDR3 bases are TGTGCCAGCAAAGGGGGTAGCTACGAGCAGTACTTC. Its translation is CASKGGSYEQYF.

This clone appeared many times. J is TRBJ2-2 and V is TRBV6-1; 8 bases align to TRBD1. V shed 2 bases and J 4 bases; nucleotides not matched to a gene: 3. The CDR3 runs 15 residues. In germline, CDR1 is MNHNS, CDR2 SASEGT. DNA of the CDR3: TGTGCCAGCAGTGAAAATACAGGGGGCACCGGGGAGCTGTTTTTT. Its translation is CASSENTGGTGELFF.

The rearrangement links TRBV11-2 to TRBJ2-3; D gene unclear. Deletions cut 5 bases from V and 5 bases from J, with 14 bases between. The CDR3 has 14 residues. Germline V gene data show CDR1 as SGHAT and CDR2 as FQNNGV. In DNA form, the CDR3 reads TGTGCCAGCAGCGAGAACCCCAGGAAAGATACGCAGTATTTT. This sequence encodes CASSENPRKDTQYF.

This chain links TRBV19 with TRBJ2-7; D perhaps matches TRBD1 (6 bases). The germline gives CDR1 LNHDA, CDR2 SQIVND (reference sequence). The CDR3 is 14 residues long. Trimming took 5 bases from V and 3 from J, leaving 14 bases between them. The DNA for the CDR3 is TGTGCCAGTAGTCCACGACAGGTCCGCTACGAGCAGTACTTC. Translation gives CASSPRQVRYEQYF.

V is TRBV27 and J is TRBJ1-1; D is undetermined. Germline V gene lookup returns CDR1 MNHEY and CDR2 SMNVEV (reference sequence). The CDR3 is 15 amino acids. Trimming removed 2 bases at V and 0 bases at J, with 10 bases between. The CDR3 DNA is TGTGCCAGCAGTTTAAGGAGGTTTATGAACACTGAAGCTTTCTTT. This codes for CASSLRRFMNTEAFF.

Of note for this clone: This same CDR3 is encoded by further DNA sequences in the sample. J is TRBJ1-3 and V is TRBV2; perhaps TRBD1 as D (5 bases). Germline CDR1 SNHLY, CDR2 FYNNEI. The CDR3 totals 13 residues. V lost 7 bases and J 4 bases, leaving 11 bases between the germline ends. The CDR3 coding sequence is TGTGCCAGCATTCGCGACAGCGGAAACACCATATATTTT. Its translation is CASIRDSGNTIYF.

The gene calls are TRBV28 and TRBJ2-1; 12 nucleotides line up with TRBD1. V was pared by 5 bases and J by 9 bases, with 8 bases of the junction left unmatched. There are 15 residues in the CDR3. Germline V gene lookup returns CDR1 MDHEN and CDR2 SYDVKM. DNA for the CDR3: TGTGCCAGCAGTCAGACCGGGACAGGGGGCCTTGAGCAGTTCTTC. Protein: CASSQTGTGGLEQFF.

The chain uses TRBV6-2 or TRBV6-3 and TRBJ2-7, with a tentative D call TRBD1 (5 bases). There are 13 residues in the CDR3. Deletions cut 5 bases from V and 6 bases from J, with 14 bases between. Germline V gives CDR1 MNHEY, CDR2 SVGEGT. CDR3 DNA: TGTGCCAGCAGTACCCCACAGGTATCCGAGCAGTACTTC. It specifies CASSTPQVSEQYF.

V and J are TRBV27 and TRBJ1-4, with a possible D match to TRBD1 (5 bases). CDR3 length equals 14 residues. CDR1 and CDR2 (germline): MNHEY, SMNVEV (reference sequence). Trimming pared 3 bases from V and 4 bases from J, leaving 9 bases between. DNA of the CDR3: TGTGCCAGCAGTTTTGAGCAGGGTAATGAAAAACTGTTTTTT. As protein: CASSFEQGNEKLFF.

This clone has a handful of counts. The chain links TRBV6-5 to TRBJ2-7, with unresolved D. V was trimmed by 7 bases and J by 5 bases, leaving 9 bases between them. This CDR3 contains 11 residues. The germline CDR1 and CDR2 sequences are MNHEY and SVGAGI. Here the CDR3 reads CASTSRNEQYF. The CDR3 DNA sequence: TGTGCCAGCACCTCCAGGAACGAGCAGTACTTC.

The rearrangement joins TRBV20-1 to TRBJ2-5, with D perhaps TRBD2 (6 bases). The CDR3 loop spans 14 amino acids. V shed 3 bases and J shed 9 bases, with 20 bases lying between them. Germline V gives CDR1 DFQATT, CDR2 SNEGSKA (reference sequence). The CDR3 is CSASEWQTRSAQYF. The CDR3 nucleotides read TGCAGTGCTAGTGAATGGCAGACTAGGTCGGCCCAGTACTTC.

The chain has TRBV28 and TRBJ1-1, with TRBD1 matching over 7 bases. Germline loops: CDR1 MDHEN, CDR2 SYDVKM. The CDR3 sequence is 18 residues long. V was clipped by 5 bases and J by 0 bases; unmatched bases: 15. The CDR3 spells CASSARTGLSSMNTEAFF. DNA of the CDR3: TGTGCCAGCAGTGCTAGGACAGGCCTTTCAAGTATGAACACTGAAGCTTTCTTT.

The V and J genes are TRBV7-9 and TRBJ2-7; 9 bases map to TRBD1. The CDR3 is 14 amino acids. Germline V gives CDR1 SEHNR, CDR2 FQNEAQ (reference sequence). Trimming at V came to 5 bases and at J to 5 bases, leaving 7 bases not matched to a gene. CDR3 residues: CASSVNRGQDEQYF. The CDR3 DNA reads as TGTGCCAGCAGCGTAAACAGGGGGCAGGACGAGCAGTACTTC. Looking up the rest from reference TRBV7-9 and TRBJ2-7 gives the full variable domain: DTGVSQNPRHKITKRGQNVTFRCDPISEHNRLYWYRQTLGQGPEFLTYFQNEAQLEKSRLLSDRFSAERPKGSFSTLEIQRTEQGDSAMYLCASSVNRGQDEQYFGPGTRLTVT.

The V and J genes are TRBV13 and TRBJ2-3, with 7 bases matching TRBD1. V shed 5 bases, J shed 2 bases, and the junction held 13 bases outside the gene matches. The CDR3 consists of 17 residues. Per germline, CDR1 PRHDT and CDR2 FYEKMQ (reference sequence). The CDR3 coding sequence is TGTGCCAGCAGCCCCACACAGGGGACACAGTACACAGATACGCAGTATTTT. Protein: CASSPTQGTQYTDTQYF.

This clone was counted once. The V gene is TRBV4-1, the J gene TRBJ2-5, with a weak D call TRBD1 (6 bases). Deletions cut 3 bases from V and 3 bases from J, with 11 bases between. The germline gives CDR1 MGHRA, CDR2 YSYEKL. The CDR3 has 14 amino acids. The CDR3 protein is CASSQIGGKETQYF. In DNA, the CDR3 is TGCGCCAGCAGCCAGATAGGGGGAAAAGAGACCCAGTACTTC.

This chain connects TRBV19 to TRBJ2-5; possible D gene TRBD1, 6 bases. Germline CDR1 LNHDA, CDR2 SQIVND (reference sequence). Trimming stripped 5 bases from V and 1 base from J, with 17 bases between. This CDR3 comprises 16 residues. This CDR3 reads CASSLAPTGFQETQYF. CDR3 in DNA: TGTGCCAGTAGTTTGGCGCCGACAGGTTTCCAAGAGACCCAGTACTTC. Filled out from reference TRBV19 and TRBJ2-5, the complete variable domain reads DGGITQSPKYLFRKEGQNVTLSCEQNLNHDAMYWYRQDPGQGLRLIYYSQIVNDFQKGDIAEGYSVSREKKESFPLTVTSAQKNPTAFYLCASSLAPTGFQETQYFGPGTRLLVL.

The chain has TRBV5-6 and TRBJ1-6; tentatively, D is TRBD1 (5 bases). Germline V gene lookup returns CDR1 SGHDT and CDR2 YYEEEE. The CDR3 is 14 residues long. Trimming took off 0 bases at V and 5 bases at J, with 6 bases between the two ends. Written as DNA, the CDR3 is TGTGCCAGCAGCTTGGGGGGGGATAATTCACCCCTCCACTTT. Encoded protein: CASSLGGDNSPLHF.

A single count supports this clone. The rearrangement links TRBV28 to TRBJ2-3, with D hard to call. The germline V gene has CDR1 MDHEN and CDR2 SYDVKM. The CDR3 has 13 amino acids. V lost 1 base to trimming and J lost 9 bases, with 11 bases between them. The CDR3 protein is CASSLSQAKTQYF. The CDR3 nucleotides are TGTGCCAGCAGTTTATCCCAAGCAAAGACGCAGTATTTT.

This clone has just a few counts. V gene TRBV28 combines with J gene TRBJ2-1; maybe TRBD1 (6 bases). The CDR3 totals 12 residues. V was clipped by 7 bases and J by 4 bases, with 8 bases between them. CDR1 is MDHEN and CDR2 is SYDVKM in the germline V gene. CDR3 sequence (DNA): TGTGCCAGCAATACAGGGTACAATGAGCAGTTCTTC. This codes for CASNTGYNEQFF.

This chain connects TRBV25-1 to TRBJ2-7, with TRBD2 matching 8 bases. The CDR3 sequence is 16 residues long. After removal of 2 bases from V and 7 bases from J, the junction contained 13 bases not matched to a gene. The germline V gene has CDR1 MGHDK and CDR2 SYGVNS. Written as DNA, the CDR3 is TGTGCCAGCAGTGAAGCGACAGGAGCGGGAGTGAGTGAGCAGTACTTC. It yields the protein CASSEATGAGVSEQYF.

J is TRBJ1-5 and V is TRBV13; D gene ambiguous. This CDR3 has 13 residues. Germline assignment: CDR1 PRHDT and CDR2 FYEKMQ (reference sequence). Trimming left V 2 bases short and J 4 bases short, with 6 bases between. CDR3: CASSLSGNQPQHF. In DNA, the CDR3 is TGTGCCAGCAGCTTATCCGGGAATCAGCCCCAGCATTTT.

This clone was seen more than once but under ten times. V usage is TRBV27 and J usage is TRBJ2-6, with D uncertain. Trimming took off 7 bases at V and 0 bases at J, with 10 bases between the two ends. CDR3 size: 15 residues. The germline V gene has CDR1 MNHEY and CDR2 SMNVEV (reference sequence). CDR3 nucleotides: TGTGCCAGCACCCCCGTGTCCTCTGGGGCCAACGTCCTGACTTTC. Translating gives CASTPVSSGANVLTF.